This TCR beta chain was captured in a study of cytomegalovirus exposure and HLA in healthy donors. Study summary: As an earlier analysis found, 150 million to 200 million T cells yielded fewer than 130 million unique TCR beta sequences. Study-level findings and limits: In a later analysis, V- and J-gene trimming of beta chains associated with a DCLRE1C missense variant, replicated independently.

With V trimmed by 8 bases and J by 4 bases, 7 bases remained unmatched. CDR3 length: 13 residues. The V gene's germline CDR1 is MNHEY and CDR2 SVGAGI. Concerning this clone: What it binds is unknown.

The donors were healthy bone marrow donors. It was with 60 Vbeta and 13 Jbeta primers that the PCR ran. The assay was immunoSEQ multiplex PCR, and TCRdb's table has in-frame clones only and misses some. The table records about 240,000 clones, around 76% of them present only once. The origin of this receptor is a woman in her forties in good health and CMV-seropositive. The sequencing sample was made of PBMCs. The chain joins TRBV6-5 to TRBJ1-2; 7 nucleotides line up with TRBD1. The CDR3, as DNA: TGTGCCAGCCGGGACAGCATGGTCTATGGCTACACCTTC. This sequence encodes CASRDSMVYGYTF.